These 29 T cell receptor beta chains were all obtained from the same sample, sequenced in a study of CD8+ T cells in alopecia areata. After isolation, RNA underwent reverse transcription to generate cDNA as the sequencing template. Generated by immunoSEQ multiplex PCR, the TCRdb table keeps only in-frame clones and is missing some. The sample contains more than 200,000 clones, 65% to 70% of which appear only once. The sample consisted of CD4+ T cells sorted from blood, taken at week 0. The receptors derive from a human donor with alopecia areata.

In this sample, this clone turned up a few times. The gene calls are TRBV4-1 and TRBJ1-2; a weak D match, TRBD1 (6 bases). This CDR3 is built from 13 residues. Trimming left V 3 bases short and J 7 bases short, with 12 bases between. The V gene's germline CDR1 is MGHRA and CDR2 YSYEKL. CDR3 residues: CASSQPGQFGYTF. The CDR3 bases are TGCGCCAGCAGCCAGCCCGGACAGTTTGGCTACACCTTC.

This clone is a singleton in its sample. The V and J genes are TRBV29-1 and TRBJ1-2, with D possibly TRBD1 on 5 matching bases. Looked up from germline, CDR1 is SQVTM and CDR2 is ANQGSEA. The CDR3 has 10 amino acids. Trimming shortened V by 3 bases and J by 9 bases, and 8 bases separated the two germline ends. The CDR3 loop is CSVEEGSYTF. In nucleotides, the CDR3 is TGCAGCGTTGAGGAGGGGAGCTACACCTTC.

The rearrangement uses TRBV5-6 and TRBJ2-1, with D perhaps assigned TRBD1 or TRBD2 (5 bases each). The CDR3 extends over 18 amino acids. Germline values: CDR1 SGHDT, CDR2 YYEEEE. V was trimmed by 0 bases and J by 3 bases, leaving 19 bases between them. CDR3: CASSLGYRGAENYNEQFF. Here the CDR3 DNA reads TGTGCCAGCAGCTTGGGGTACAGAGGGGCCGAAAACTACAATGAGCAGTTCTTC.

J is TRBJ2-4 and V is TRBV2; D gene uncertain. CDR3 length equals 15 residues. CDR1 and CDR2 (germline): SNHLY, FYNNEI. V dropped 4 bases and J dropped 0 bases, with 10 bases sitting between them. The CDR3 protein is CASSVRVLAKNIQYF. DNA of the CDR3: TGTGCCAGCAGTGTAAGGGTTTTAGCCAAAAACATTCAGTACTTC.

V gene TRBV10-3 combines with J gene TRBJ1-6, with D possibly matching TRBD1 (5 bases). Germline CDR1 is ENHRY and CDR2 is SYGVKD. V gave up 3 bases and J gave up 7 bases, with 13 bases separating them. The CDR3 runs 15 residues. CDR3 nucleotide sequence: TGTGCCATCAGTGAATCCGACAGCGCAAATTCACCCCTCCACTTT. Translating gives CAISESDSANSPLHF.

The rearrangement links TRBV18 to TRBJ2-5, with a weak D call TRBD2 (5 bases). Germline CDR1 and CDR2: KGHSH and LQKENI. Between the trimmed V and J ends, which lost 2 bases and 4 bases, there was a span of 14 bases. The CDR3 is 15 amino acids. The CDR3 coding sequence is TGTGCCAGCTCACCAGCGGGTAGGGTCCGAGAGACCCAGTACTTC. This gives the protein CASSPAGRVRETQYF.

The J gene is TRBJ2-7, the V gene TRBV29-1, with D perhaps TRBD2 (6 bases). V lost 6 bases and J lost 0, with 15 bases in between. CDR3 length equals 14 residues. Germline-derived CDR1 and CDR2 are SQVTM and ANQGSEA. Here the CDR3 DNA reads TGCAGCGTCCGTAACGGGGGAGCCTCCTACGAGCAGTACTTC. Translation gives CSVRNGGASYEQYF.

The J gene is TRBJ2-2, the V gene TRBV9; D gene ambiguous. With 2 bases removed from V and 3 bases from J, the gap between germline ends came to 17 bases. The length of the CDR3 is 17 residues. CDR1 is SGDLS and CDR2 is YYNGEE in the germline V gene. The CDR3 nucleotides are TGTGCCAGCAGCGTCCCAGGTTGGGAACGGGACACCGGGGAGCTGTTTTTT. Translated, it gives CASSVPGWERDTGELFF.

This chain links TRBV7-9 with TRBJ1-6; 7 nucleotides align to TRBD1. This CDR3 contains 15 residues. The V and J ends lost 5 bases and 9 bases, in that order; junction bases with no gene match: 10. Germline CDR1 and CDR2: SEHNR and FQNEAQ (reference sequence). The CDR3 bases are TGTGCCAGCAGCACCGAGACAGGGTCCTCTTCACCCCTCCACTTT. Translating it yields CASSTETGSSSPLHF.

The J gene is TRBJ2-3, the V gene TRBV30; TRBD2 matches 8 bases. Germline V gene data show CDR1 as GTSNPN and CDR2 as SVGIG (reference sequence). The CDR3 spans 13 residues. V lost 1 base, J lost 4 bases, and 1 base stayed unmatched. For the CDR3, the DNA is TGTGCCTGGAGTGGCGGGGGGCCAGATACGCAGTATTTT. Translation gives CAWSGGGPDTQYF.

The chain has TRBV7-6 and TRBJ2-1, with a weak D call TRBD2 (5 bases). Per germline, CDR1 SGHVS and CDR2 FNYEAQ. The V and J ends lost 1 base and 0 bases respectively, with 13 bases between them. The CDR3 sequence is 17 residues long. CDR3 loop: CASSLGGGLGSYNEQFF. The CDR3 nucleotides are TGTGCCAGCAGCTTAGGTGGCGGGCTGGGCTCCTACAATGAGCAGTTCTTC.

V and J are TRBV7-3 and TRBJ2-1, with TRBD1 as a possible D gene (5 bases). The CDR3 has 15 residues. Trimming left V 2 bases short and J 4 bases short, with 12 bases between. Germline values: CDR1 SGHTA, CDR2 FQGTGA. Here the CDR3 reads CASSLVDSHYNEQFF. CDR3 DNA sequence: TGTGCCAGCAGCTTAGTCGACAGCCATTACAATGAGCAGTTCTTC.

This chain uses TRBV18 with TRBJ2-6, with 7 positions matching TRBD1. This CDR3 spans 16 amino acids. The germline CDR1 and CDR2 sequences are KGHSH and LQKENI. V lost 1 base to trimming and J lost 2 bases; unmatched junction nucleotides: 2. The CDR3 nucleotides read TGTGCCAGCTCACCACTCGACAGGGCTGGGGCCAACGTCCTGACTTTC. Protein: CASSPLDRAGANVLTF.

The CDR3 here is CASSYSGAAFF. DNA for the CDR3: TGTGCCAGCAGTTACTCGGGGGCGGCTTTCTTT. The chain joins TRBV6-5 to TRBJ1-1; possible D gene TRBD1, 6 bases. The germline gives CDR1 MNHEY, CDR2 SVGAGI. V shed 0 bases and J shed 11 bases, with 7 bases lying between them. The CDR3 consists of 11 residues.

The CDR3 region has the DNA TGCAGCGTTGAACGGTCACAGAACACCGGGGAGCTGTTTTTT. Residues: CSVERSQNTGELFF. The chain joins TRBV29-1 to TRBJ2-2; D is undetermined. The V gene lost 2 bases and the J gene lost 1 base, with 8 bases spanning the gap. The CDR3 is 14 amino acids. Germline CDR1 is SQVTM and CDR2 is ANQGSEA.

V usage is TRBV7-2 and J usage is TRBJ2-1, with D possibly being TRBD2 (6 bases). This CDR3 is 15 amino acids long. Between the trimmed V and J ends, which lost 3 bases and 3 bases, there was a span of 12 bases. CDR1 and CDR2 from the germline V gene are SGHTA and FQGNSA. The CDR3 reads CASSFRGLFYNEQFF. In nucleotides, the CDR3 is TGTGCCAGCAGCTTTAGGGGACTCTTCTACAATGAGCAGTTCTTC.

The chain has TRBV27 and TRBJ1-4; D remains ambiguous. Germline assignment: CDR1 MNHEY and CDR2 SMNVEV (reference sequence). Deletions cut 4 bases from V and 7 bases from J, with 13 bases between. This CDR3 region has 14 residues. CDR3 in amino acids: CASSSPTPGEKLFF. Written as DNA, the CDR3 is TGTGCCAGCAGTTCACCGACACCGGGTGAAAAACTGTTTTTT.

The CDR3 nucleotides read TGTGCCAGCAGTGAAGTGACAAGATTTTACGAGCAGTACTTC. Translating gives CASSEVTRFYEQYF. The chain carries TRBV6-1 and TRBJ2-7; D ambiguous. CDR1 and CDR2 (germline): MNHNS, SASEGT. The CDR3 has 14 residues. Trimming removed 1 base at V and 4 bases at J, with 11 bases between.

J is TRBJ1-2 and V is TRBV30; D is uncertain. Trimming left V 4 bases short and J 5 bases short, with 11 bases between. The germline CDR1 and CDR2 sequences are GTSNPN and SVGIG (reference sequence). The CDR3 extends over 12 amino acids. The CDR3: CAWTHGSYGYTF. The CDR3 DNA is TGTGCCTGGACCCACGGCAGTTATGGCTACACCTTC.

A few counts support this clone. The chain is built from TRBV4-2 and TRBJ1-2, with D possibly being TRBD1 (5 bases). V dropped 0 bases and J dropped 3 bases, with 14 bases sitting between them. Germline V gene sequence: CDR1 LGHNA, CDR2 YNFKEQ. This CDR3 has 16 residues. In DNA form, the CDR3 reads TGTGCCAGCAGCCAAGATGACGGCAGGGAGGACTATGGCTACACCTTC. Translation gives CASSQDDGREDYGYTF.

This chain joins TRBV2 and TRBJ1-6; D ambiguous. From germline, CDR1 is SNHLY and CDR2 FYNNEI. The CDR3 runs 20 residues. The V end was cut by 6 bases, the J end by 0 bases, with 24 bases between. The CDR3 region has the DNA TGTGCCAGCAGCTCACCGAGGGAGCCCATCCTAAGCTCCTATAATTCACCCCTCCACTTT. This sequence encodes CASSSPREPILSSYNSPLHF.

This chain links TRBV4-3 with TRBJ2-1; D not resolved. Trimming left V 1 base short and J 2 bases short, with 6 bases between. CDR1 is LGHNA, CDR2 YSLEER, per germline. This CDR3 has 14 amino acids. CDR3 sequence reads: CASSQVVPYNEQFF. CDR3 in DNA: TGCGCCAGCAGCCAAGTAGTTCCCTACAATGAGCAGTTCTTC.

In regard to this clone: Other DNA sequences of this sample code for an identical CDR3. The chain carries TRBV7-2 and TRBJ2-5; D is ambiguous. Germline CDR1 and CDR2: SGHTA and FQGNSA. Trimming removed 2 bases from V and 2 bases from J, with 6 bases in between. This CDR3 is built from 13 residues. DNA for the CDR3: TGTGCCAGCAGCTTATTGGGGCAAGAGACCCAGTACTTC. It is translated as CASSLLGQETQYF.

The rearrangement uses TRBV27 and TRBJ1-6; the D is unclear. There are 13 residues in the CDR3. Germline CDR1 MNHEY, CDR2 SMNVEV (reference sequence). V was trimmed by 1 base and J by 8 bases, leaving 6 bases between them. CDR3 residues: CASSLWTDSPLHF. The CDR3 region has the DNA TGTGCCAGCAGTTTATGGACCGATTCACCCCTCCACTTT.

The chain uses TRBV15 and TRBJ2-3; TRBD1 is a possible D gene (5 bases). CDR1 is LNHNV, CDR2 YYDKDF, per germline (reference sequence). This CDR3 is built from 17 residues. Deletions cut 0 bases from V and 0 bases from J, with 13 bases between. CDR3 region: CATSRDIRGSSTDTQYF. CDR3 nucleotide sequence: TGTGCCACCAGCAGAGATATAAGGGGTAGTAGCACAGATACGCAGTATTTT.

This clone came up once. V and J are TRBV29-1 and TRBJ1-1, with D maybe TRBD1 (6 bases). CDR1 and CDR2 from the germline V gene are SQVTM and ANQGSEA. This CDR3 has 13 amino acids. Trimming cost V 4 bases and J 5 bases, with 14 bases left between them. CDR3 sequence reads: CSVGGAGSTEAFF. CDR3 sequence (DNA): TGCAGCGTTGGGGGGGCAGGAAGTACTGAAGCTTTCTTT.

The rearrangement links TRBV7-8 to TRBJ1-2, with D perhaps matching TRBD1 (5 bases). This CDR3 is built from 14 residues. The V gene's germline CDR1 is SGHVS and CDR2 FQNEAQ. V lost 0 bases and J lost 3, with 8 bases in between. The CDR3 DNA reads TGTGCCAGCAGCTTAGCGCAGGGTGACTATGGCTACACCTTC. It encodes CASSLAQGDYGYTF. The complete variable domain, with remaining parts taken from reference TRBV7-8 and TRBJ1-2, reads GAGVSQSPRYKVAKRGQDVALRCDPISGHVSLFWYQQALGQGPEFLTYFQNEAQLDKSGLPSDRFFAERPEGSVSTLKIQRTQQEDSAVYLCASSLAQGDYGYTFGSGTRLTVV.

This clone was counted a few times. The genes are TRBV7-9 and TRBJ2-7, with D perhaps TRBD1 (5 bases). Per the germline V gene, CDR1 is SEHNR and CDR2 is FQNEAQ (reference sequence). The CDR3 totals 14 residues. V was clipped by 4 bases and J by 3 bases, with 13 bases between them. In nucleotides, the CDR3 is TGTGCCAGCAGCTCCCGGAAGGGGAACTACGAGCAGTACTTC. Encoded protein: CASSSRKGNYEQYF.

The chain combines TRBV4-3 with TRBJ2-5, with D maybe TRBD2 (6 bases). The CDR3 length is 16 residues. Germline assignment: CDR1 LGHNA and CDR2 YSLEER. V lost 0 bases and J 2 bases, leaving 13 bases between the germline ends. Here the CDR3 reads CASSQDQMGGQETQYF. The CDR3 region has the DNA TGCGCCAGCAGCCAAGATCAAATGGGGGGTCAAGAGACCCAGTACTTC.